Following are 15 T cell receptor beta chains from one sample sequenced in a study of CD8 T cells in ankylosing spondylitis (dated by TCRdb to 2017 to 2019). Preparation of the library involved 5' RACE. TCRdb shows the sequencer as Illumina HiSeq 2500. The public reads were run again by TCRdb, first through fastp at Q25 and then through MiXCR, and only productive beta chains were kept. Entries are consolidated by CDR3 protein sequence, retaining the most common genes and DNA. The table for this sample lists 250,000 to 350,000 distinct CDR3 sequences; roughly 20% of them were counted only once. Under 8.5% of the sample is in the top ten clones. Sequences were obtained from blood, either unsorted or a sorted T cell fraction (not recorded which). All receptors derive from a male donor with ankylosing spondylitis or in good health (not recorded which).

The chain uses TRBV12-3 or TRBV12-4 and TRBJ1-5; the D is unclear. V was cut by 2 bases and J by 5 bases, with 7 bases left in between. The CDR3 runs to 13 residues. CDR3 residues: CASSLTKDQPQHF. The DNA of the CDR3 is TGTGCCAGCAGTTTAACGAAGGATCAGCCCCAGCATTTT.

This sequence joins TRBV11-2 and TRBJ2-2, with 10 bases that match TRBD2. Germline loops: CDR1 SGHAT, CDR2 FQNNGV. The CDR3 consists of 18 residues. V was pared by 2 bases and J by 2 bases, with 8 bases of the junction left unmatched. The CDR3 spells CASSLFPSGGENTGELFF. CDR3 in DNA: TGTGCCAGCAGCTTATTCCCTAGCGGGGGCGAAAACACCGGGGAGCTGTTTTTT.

This clonotype has only a few counts. The chain links TRBV5-5 to TRBJ1-5; D unclear. Trimming left V 4 bases short and J 0 bases short, with 11 bases between. Germline V gene sequence: CDR1 SGHKS, CDR2 YYEKEE (reference sequence). This CDR3 contains 15 residues. CDR3 loop: CASSPWRNSNQPQHF. The CDR3 DNA follows: TGTGCCAGCAGCCCTTGGCGGAATAGCAATCAGCCCCAGCATTTT.

The table lists this clonotype with a few counts. This chain connects TRBV12-3 or TRBV12-4 to TRBJ1-5; possibly TRBD1 for D (5 bases). With 1 base removed from V and 5 bases from J, the gap between germline ends came to 15 bases. The CDR3 sequence is 16 residues long. This chain's CDR3 is CASSLVMGRSDQPQHF. The CDR3 DNA is TGTGCCAGCAGTTTAGTAATGGGGCGAAGCGATCAGCCCCAGCATTTT.

This clonotype was detected only a few times. The chain joins TRBV29-1 to TRBJ2-3; D tentatively reads TRBD1 or TRBD2 (5 bases each). The V gene's germline CDR1 is SQVTM and CDR2 ANQGSEA. CDR3 size: 14 residues. Trimming stripped 4 bases from V and 0 bases from J, with 11 bases between. DNA for the CDR3: TGCAGCGTTGTTGGGGGTTCTAGCACAGATACGCAGTATTTT. It is translated as CSVVGGSSTDTQYF.

This clonotype was counted only a few times. The chain joins TRBV7-2 to TRBJ2-2; D is undetermined. Trimming left V 5 bases short and J 1 base short, with 8 bases between. The CDR3 loop spans 14 amino acids. CDR1 is SGHTA, CDR2 FQGNSA, per germline. The CDR3: CASSPSRNTGELFF. The CDR3 bases are TGTGCCAGCAGCCCGAGTAGGAACACCGGGGAGCTGTTTTTT.

The V call is TRBV4-2, the J call TRBJ1-1; D uncertain. Germline V CDR1 and CDR2: LGHNA, YNFKEQ. V was cut by 0 bases and J by 1 base, with 6 bases left in between. The length of the CDR3 is 14 residues. The CDR3 here is CASSQDFSNTEAFF. The CDR3 nucleotides are TGTGCCAGCAGCCAAGATTTTTCGAACACTGAAGCTTTCTTT.

The chain has TRBV13 and TRBJ2-3; D is undetermined. The germline V gene has CDR1 PRHDT and CDR2 FYEKMQ (reference sequence). Deletions cut 5 bases from V and 6 bases from J, with 9 bases between. This CDR3 has 12 amino acids. Here the CDR3 reads CASSHSVDTQYF. The CDR3 coding sequence is TGTGCCAGCAGCCACAGTGTGGATACGCAGTATTTT.

This clonotype was seen a handful of times. The J gene is TRBJ2-1, the V gene TRBV7-3; 7 positions match TRBD2. J gave up 2 bases and V 0 bases, and 10 bases lay outside the gene matches. Looked up from germline, CDR1 is SGHTA and CDR2 is FQGTGA. The CDR3 totals 18 residues. The CDR3 region has the DNA TGTGCCAGCAGCTTAACTGGGGGGGAGGCGATTGCCTACAATGAGCAGTTCTTC. Translation gives CASSLTGGEAIAYNEQFF.

This clonotype was observed a handful of times. The chain uses TRBV5-1 and TRBJ2-5, with D tentatively TRBD1 or TRBD2 (5 bases each). Trimming left V 5 bases short and J 3 bases short, with 14 bases between. The CDR3 runs to 14 residues. Germline CDR1 is SGHRS and CDR2 is YFSETQ. The DNA for the CDR3 is TGCGCCAGCAGTTCCGGGACGCTGAAAGAGACCCAGTACTTC. Residues: CASSSGTLKETQYF.

CDR3 bases: TGCAGTGCTAGTGGAGGACTAGCCTACGAGCAGTACGTC. Amino acid sequence: CSASGGLAYEQYV. The chain carries TRBV20-1 and TRBJ2-7; 7 nucleotides match TRBD2. V lost 3 bases, J lost 2 bases, and 4 bases stayed unmatched. Germline CDR1 and CDR2: DFQATT and SNEGSKA (reference sequence). This CDR3 is 13 amino acids long.

This clonotype has only a few counts. The rearrangement uses TRBV5-1 and TRBJ2-7; D is perhaps TRBD1 or TRBD2 (5 bases each). The CDR3 loop spans 11 amino acids. The germline CDR1 and CDR2 sequences are SGHRS and YFSETQ. Trimming cost V 1 base and J 11 bases, with 10 bases left between them. The CDR3 DNA is TGCGCCAGCAGCTTGCGGGAACAGGAGTACGTC. This encodes CASSLREQEYV.

The gene calls are TRBV6-5 and TRBJ2-5, with 9 bases matching TRBD2. The CDR3 consists of 13 residues. Germline V gene data show CDR1 as MNHEY and CDR2 as SVGAGI. V dropped 0 bases and J dropped 7; count of bases not matched to a gene: 0. The CDR3 sequence is CASSYSREGTQYF. The DNA of the CDR3 is TGTGCCAGCAGTTACTCGCGGGAGGGGACCCAGTACTTC.

The chain joins TRBV27 to TRBJ1-1; D unresolved. Germline-derived CDR1 and CDR2 are MNHEY and SMNVEV (reference sequence). CDR3 size: 15 residues. V lost 4 bases, J lost 1 base, and 13 bases lay in between. The CDR3 sequence: CASSSMVGRNTEAFF. The CDR3 nucleotides read TGTGCCAGCAGTTCAATGGTAGGGAGGAACACTGAAGCTTTCTTT.

This clonotype showed up just a few times. This chain joins TRBV14 and TRBJ2-1, with TRBD2 matching over 9 bases. J was trimmed by 9 bases and V by 4 bases; bases with no gene match: 4. The CDR3 has 13 amino acids. Germline lookup yields CDR1 SGHDN and CDR2 FVKESK. Here the CDR3 reads CASSPGLATEQFF. In DNA, the CDR3 is TGTGCCAGCAGCCCGGGACTAGCTACTGAGCAGTTCTTC.